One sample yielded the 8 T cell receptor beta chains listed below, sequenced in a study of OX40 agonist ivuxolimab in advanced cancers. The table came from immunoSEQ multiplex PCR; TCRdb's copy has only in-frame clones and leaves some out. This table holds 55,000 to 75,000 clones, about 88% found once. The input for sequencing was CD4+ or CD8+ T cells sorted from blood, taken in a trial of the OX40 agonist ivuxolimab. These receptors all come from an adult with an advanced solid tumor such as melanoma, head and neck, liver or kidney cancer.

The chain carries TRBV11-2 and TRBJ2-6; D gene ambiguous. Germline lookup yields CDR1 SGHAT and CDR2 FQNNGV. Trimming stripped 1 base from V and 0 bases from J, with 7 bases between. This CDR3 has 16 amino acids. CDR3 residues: CASSLVSASGANVLTF. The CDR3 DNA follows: TGTGCCAGCAGCTTAGTATCCGCCTCTGGGGCCAACGTCCTGACTTTC.

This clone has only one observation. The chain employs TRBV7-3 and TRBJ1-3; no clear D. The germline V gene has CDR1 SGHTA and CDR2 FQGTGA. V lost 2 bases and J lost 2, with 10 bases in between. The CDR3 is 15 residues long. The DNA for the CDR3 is TGTGCCAGCAGCTTAGATACGGGTACTGGAAACACCATATATTTT. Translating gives CASSLDTGTGNTIYF.

CDR3 sequence: CASSQVTGTGELFF. The CDR3 coding sequence is TGTGCCAGCAGCCAAGTAACGGGCACCGGGGAGCTGTTTTTT. The chain employs TRBV14 and TRBJ2-2; D gene uncertain. The V end was cut by 1 base, the J end by 4 bases, with 7 bases between. In germline, CDR1 is SGHDN, CDR2 FVKESK. The CDR3 runs to 14 residues.

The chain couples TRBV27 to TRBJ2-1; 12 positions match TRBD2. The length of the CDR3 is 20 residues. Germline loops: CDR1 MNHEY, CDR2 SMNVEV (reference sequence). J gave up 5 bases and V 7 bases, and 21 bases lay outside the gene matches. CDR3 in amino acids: CASTLPARAGGLAGHNEQFF. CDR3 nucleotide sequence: TGTGCCAGCACTCTACCTGCCCGGGCAGGTGGACTAGCGGGGCACAATGAGCAGTTCTTC.

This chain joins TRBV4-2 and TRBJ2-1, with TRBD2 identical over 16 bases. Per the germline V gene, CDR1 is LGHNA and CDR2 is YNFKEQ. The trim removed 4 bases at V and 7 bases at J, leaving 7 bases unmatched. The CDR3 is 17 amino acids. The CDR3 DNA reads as TGTGCCAGCAGCCTAAAAACGGGACTAGCGGGAGGGAATGAGCAGTTCTTC. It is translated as CASSLKTGLAGGNEQFF.

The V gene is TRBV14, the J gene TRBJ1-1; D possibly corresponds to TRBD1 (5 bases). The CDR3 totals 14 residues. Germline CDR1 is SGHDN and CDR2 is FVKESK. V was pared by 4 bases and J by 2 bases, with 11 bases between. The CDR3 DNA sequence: TGTGCCAGCAGCCCCCGGGGCCATAACACTGAAGCTTTCTTT. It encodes CASSPRGHNTEAFF.

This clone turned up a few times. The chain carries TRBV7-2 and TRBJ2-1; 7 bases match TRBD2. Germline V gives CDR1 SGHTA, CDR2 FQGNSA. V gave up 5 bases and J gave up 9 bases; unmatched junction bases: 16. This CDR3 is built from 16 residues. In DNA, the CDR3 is TGTGCCAGCAGCCCACCTGGTCGGAGGGGCGGGAGTGAGCAGTTCTTC. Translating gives CASSPPGRRGGSEQFF. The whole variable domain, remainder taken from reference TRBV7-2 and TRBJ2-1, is GAGVSQSPSNKVTEKGKDVELRCDPISGHTALYWYRQSLGQGLEFLIYFQGNSAPDKSGLPSDRFSAERTGGSVSTLTIQRTQQEDSAVYLCASSPPGRRGGSEQFFGPGTRLTVL.

CDR3 in DNA: TGTGCCAGCAGCTTACAGGGTACTCAGCCCCAGCATTTT. It translates to CASSLQGTQPQHF. The V gene is TRBV7-2, the J gene TRBJ1-5, with D possibly being TRBD1 (5 bases). Looked up from germline, CDR1 is SGHTA and CDR2 is FQGNSA. V was pared by 2 bases and J by 6 bases, with 8 bases between. The CDR3 spans 13 residues.